Listed below are T cell receptor beta chains from one sample, sequenced in a study of blood T cells in healthy people across ages. TCRdb independently ran MiXCR on the 5' RACE reads; one entry per CDR3 protein. Here the sample spans some 1.5 million distinct CDR3 sequences, about 30% being singletons. The sequencing sample was made of blood. These receptors originate from a woman in her twenties or thirties in good health. CDR3s leave out the opening cysteine and the closing phenylalanine or tryptophan. Some rows mark clone size as missing; the rest say once, few, many or name a class of expanded clone.

clone_size: NA
j_call: TRBJ1-2
v_call: TRBV13
cdr3_aa: ASSLVRLNGYT

clone_size: few
j_call: TRBJ2-1
v_call: TRBV20-1
cdr3_aa: SARPTSGRAGYNEQF

clone_size: few
j_call: TRBJ2-5
v_call: TRBV7-2
cdr3_aa: ASSYLGLGEAQY

clone_size: few
j_call: TRBJ1-4
v_call: TRBV20-1
cdr3_aa: SAAKPANEKLF

clone_size: NA
j_call: TRBJ2-2
v_call: TRBV3-1
cdr3_aa: ASSSGVGGELF

clone_size: NA
j_call: TRBJ2-1
v_call: TRBV29-1
cdr3_aa: SVLDDEQF

clone_size: NA
j_call: TRBJ2-2
v_call: TRBV3-1
cdr3_aa: ASSARSADTGELF

clone_size: NA
j_call: TRBJ2-5
v_call: TRBV6-2/TRBV6-3
cdr3_aa: ASSLGLAGGIESY

clone_size: few
j_call: TRBJ2-5
v_call: TRBV7-9
cdr3_aa: ASSGRTSSETQY

clone_size: NA
j_call: TRBJ2-7
v_call: TRBV5-1
cdr3_aa: ASSPPVGGEQY

clone_size: NA
j_call: TRBJ2-1
v_call: TRBV20-1
cdr3_aa: SVAGLAGETQF

clone_size: NA
j_call: TRBJ2-1
v_call: TRBV29-1
cdr3_aa: SVGYRRYNEQF

clone_size: NA
j_call: TRBJ2-1
v_call: TRBV2
cdr3_aa: ASGEFNEQF

clone_size: NA
j_call: NA
v_call: TRBV27
cdr3_aa: ASSSLLAAPYEQY

clone_size: NA
j_call: TRBJ1-2
v_call: TRBV18
cdr3_aa: ASSPLLQGNYGYT

clone_size: NA
j_call: NA
v_call: TRBV10-2
cdr3_aa: TSSVGERETQY

clone_size: few
j_call: TRBJ2-3
v_call: TRBV20-1
cdr3_aa: SAVYPSGVVDTQY